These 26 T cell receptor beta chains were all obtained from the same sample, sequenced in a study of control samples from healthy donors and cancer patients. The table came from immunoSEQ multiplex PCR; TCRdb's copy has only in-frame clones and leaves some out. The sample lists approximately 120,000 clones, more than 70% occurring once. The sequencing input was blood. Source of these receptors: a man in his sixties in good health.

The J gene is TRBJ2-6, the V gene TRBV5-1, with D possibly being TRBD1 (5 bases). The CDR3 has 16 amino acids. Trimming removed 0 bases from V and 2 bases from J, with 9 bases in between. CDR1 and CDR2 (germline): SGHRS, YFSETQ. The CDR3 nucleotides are TGCGCCAGCAGCTTGGTTGGGGCTGCTGGGGCCAACGTCCTGACTTTC. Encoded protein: CASSLVGAAGANVLTF.

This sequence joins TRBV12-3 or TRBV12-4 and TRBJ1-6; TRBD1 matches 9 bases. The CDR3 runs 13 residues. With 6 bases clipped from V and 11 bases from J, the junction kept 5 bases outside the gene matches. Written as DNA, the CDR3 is TGTGCCAGCAGCACGGGACAGGGTACACCCCTCCACTTT. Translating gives CASSTGQGTPLHF.

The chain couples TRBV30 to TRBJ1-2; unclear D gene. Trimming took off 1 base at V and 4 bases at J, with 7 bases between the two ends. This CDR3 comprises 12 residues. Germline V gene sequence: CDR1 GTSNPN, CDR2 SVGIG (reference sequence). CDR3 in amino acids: CAWSEQVYGYTF. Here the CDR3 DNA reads TGTGCCTGGAGTGAGCAGGTCTATGGCTACACCTTC.

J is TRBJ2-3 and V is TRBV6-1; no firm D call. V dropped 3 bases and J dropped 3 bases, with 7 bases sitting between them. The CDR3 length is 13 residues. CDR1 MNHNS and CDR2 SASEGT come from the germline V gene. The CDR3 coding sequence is TGTGCCAGCAGTGACCCTCCTACAGATACGCAGTATTTT. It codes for CASSDPPTDTQYF.

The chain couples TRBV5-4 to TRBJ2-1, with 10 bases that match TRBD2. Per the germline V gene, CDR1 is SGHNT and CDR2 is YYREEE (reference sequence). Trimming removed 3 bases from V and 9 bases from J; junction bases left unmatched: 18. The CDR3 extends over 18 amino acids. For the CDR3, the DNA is TGTGCCAGCAGCTGGGGCCTCTTCTCTAGCGGGGGCTCACCTGAGCAGTTCTTC. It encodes CASSWGLFSSGGSPEQFF.

Here the CDR3 DNA reads TGTGCCAGCAGCGTAGGGACTTTGGGGGAGACCCAGTACTTC. Its translation is CASSVGTLGETQYF. The rearrangement uses TRBV9 and TRBJ2-5; D may be TRBD2 (5 bases). CDR1 and CDR2 from the germline V gene are SGDLS and YYNGEE. V gave up 0 bases and J gave up 5 bases, with 11 bases separating them. This CDR3 has 14 amino acids.

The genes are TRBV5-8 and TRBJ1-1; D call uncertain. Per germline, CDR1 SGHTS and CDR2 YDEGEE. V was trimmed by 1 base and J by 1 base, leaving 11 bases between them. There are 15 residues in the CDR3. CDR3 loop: CASSLLSPENTEAFF. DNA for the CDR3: TGTGCCAGCAGCTTGTTATCACCCGAGAACACTGAAGCTTTCTTT.

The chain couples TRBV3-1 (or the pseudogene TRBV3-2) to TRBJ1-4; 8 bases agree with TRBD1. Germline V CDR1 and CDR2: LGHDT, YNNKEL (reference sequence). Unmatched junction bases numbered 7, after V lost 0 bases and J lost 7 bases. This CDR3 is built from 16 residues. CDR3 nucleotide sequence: TGTGCCAGCAGCCAAGATATCGGACAGGGTGGTGAAAAACTGTTTTTT. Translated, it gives CASSQDIGQGGEKLFF.

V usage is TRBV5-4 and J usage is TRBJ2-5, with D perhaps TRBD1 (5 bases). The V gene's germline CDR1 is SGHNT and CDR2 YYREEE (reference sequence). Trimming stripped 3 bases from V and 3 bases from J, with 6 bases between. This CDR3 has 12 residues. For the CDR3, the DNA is TGTGCCAGCAGCTGGGGCAAAGAGACCCAGTACTTC. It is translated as CASSWGKETQYF.

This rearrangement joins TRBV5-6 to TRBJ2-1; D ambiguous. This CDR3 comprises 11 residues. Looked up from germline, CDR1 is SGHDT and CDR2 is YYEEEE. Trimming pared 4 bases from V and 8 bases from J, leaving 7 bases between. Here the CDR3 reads CASSEKDEQFF. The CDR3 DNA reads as TGTGCCAGCAGCGAGAAGGATGAGCAGTTCTTC.

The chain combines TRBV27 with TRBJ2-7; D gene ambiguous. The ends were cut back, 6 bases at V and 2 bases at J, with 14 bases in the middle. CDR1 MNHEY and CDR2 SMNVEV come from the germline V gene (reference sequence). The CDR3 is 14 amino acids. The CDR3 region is CASSPGTTTYEQYF. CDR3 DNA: TGTGCCAGCAGCCCCGGCACCACAACCTACGAGCAGTACTTC.

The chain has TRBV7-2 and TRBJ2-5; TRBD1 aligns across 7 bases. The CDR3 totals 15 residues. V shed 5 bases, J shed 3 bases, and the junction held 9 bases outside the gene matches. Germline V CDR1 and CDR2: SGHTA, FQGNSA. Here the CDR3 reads CASSPWLGTEETQYF. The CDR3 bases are TGTGCCAGCAGCCCGTGGTTGGGGACAGAAGAGACCCAGTACTTC.

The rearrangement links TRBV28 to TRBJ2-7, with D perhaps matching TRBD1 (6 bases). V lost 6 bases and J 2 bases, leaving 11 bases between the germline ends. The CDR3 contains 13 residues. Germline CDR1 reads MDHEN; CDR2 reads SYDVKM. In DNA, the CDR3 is TGTGCCAGCAGACGACAGGCAGCCTACGAGCAGTACTTC. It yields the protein CASRRQAAYEQYF.

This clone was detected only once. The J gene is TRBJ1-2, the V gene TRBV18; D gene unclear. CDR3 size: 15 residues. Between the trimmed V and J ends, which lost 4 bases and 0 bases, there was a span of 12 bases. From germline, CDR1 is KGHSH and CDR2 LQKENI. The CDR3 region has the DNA TGTGCCAGCTCACAGGAGTCCATAGCTAACTATGGCTACACCTTC. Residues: CASSQESIANYGYTF.

The CDR3 DNA reads TGTGCCACCAGTGACGAGGGGATCTATGGCTACACCTTC. Translated: CATSDEGIYGYTF. The chain has TRBV24-1 and TRBJ1-2, with D tentatively TRBD1 (5 bases). CDR3 size: 13 residues. Germline CDR1 KGHDR, CDR2 SFDVKD. V was trimmed by 4 bases and J by 4 bases, leaving 9 bases between them.

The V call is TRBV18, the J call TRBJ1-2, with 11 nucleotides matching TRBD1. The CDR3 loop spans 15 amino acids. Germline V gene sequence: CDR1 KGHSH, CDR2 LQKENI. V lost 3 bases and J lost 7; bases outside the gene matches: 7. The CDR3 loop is CASSPGQGASGGYTF. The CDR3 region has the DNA TGTGCCAGCTCACCCGGACAGGGGGCTAGCGGTGGCTACACCTTC.

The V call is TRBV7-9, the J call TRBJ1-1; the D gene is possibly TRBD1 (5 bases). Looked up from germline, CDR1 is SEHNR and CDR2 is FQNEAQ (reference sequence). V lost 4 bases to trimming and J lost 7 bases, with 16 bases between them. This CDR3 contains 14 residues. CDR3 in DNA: TGTGCCAGCAGCTCCCAGGGAGGGATGAGTGAAGCTTTCTTT. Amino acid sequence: CASSSQGGMSEAFF.

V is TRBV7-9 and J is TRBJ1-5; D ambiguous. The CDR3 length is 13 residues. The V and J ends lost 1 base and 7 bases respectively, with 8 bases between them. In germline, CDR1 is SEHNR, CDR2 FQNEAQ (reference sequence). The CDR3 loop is CASSLVGPQPQHF. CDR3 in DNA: TGTGCCAGCAGCTTAGTTGGCCCGCAGCCCCAGCATTTT.

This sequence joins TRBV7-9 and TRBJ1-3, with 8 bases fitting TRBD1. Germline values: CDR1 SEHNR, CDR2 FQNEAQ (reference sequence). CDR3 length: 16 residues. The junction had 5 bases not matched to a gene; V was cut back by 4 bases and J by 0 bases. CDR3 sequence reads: CASSWGGQGSGNTIYF. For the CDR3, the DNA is TGTGCCAGCAGCTGGGGTGGACAGGGCTCTGGAAACACCATATATTTT.

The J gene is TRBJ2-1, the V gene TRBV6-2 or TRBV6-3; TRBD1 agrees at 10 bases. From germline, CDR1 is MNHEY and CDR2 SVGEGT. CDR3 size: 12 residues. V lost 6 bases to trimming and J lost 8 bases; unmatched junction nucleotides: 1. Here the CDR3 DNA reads TGTGCCAGCAGCGGACAGGGGGATGAGCAGTTCTTC. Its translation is CASSGQGDEQFF.

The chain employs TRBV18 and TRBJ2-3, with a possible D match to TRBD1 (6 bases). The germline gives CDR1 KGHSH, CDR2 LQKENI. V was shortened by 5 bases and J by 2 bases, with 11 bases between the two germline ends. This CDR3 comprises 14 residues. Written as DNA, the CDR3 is TGTGCCAGCTCATTCGGACAGTCCACAGATACGCAGTATTTT. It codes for CASSFGQSTDTQYF.

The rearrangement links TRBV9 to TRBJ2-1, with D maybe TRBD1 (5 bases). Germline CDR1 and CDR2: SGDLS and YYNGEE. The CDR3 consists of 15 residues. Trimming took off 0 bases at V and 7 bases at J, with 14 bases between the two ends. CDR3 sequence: CASSVDGQGWNEQFF. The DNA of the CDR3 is TGTGCCAGCAGCGTAGATGGCCAGGGATGGAATGAGCAGTTCTTC.

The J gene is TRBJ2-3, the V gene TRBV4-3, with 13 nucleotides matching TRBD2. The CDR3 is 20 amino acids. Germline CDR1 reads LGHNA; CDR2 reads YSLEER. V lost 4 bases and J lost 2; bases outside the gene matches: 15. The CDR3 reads CASSRTSGGAIEPHTDTQYF. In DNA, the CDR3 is TGCGCCAGCAGCCGAACTAGCGGGGGGGCGATAGAGCCCCACACAGATACGCAGTATTTT.

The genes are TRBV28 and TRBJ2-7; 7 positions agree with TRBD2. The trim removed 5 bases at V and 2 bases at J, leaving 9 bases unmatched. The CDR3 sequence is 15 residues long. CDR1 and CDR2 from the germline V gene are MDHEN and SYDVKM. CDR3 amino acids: CASSNGGSGPYEQYF. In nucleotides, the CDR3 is TGTGCCAGCAGTAACGGGGGGTCCGGCCCCTACGAGCAGTACTTC.

CDR3 sequence (DNA): TGTGCCAGCAGCCTTTACGAGCAGTACTTC. Translation gives CASSLYEQYF. V gene TRBV6-5 combines with J gene TRBJ2-7; the D is unclear. Trimming removed 6 bases at V and 4 bases at J, with 4 bases between. The CDR3 consists of 10 residues. The germline CDR1 and CDR2 sequences are MNHEY and SVGAGI.

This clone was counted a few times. The CDR3 sequence: CASSPVAGGQYF. The CDR3 coding sequence is TGTGCCAGCAGCCCCGTGGCGGGGGGGCAGTATTTT. This chain joins TRBV7-2 and TRBJ2-3, with TRBD2 identical over 8 bases. Germline lookup yields CDR1 SGHTA and CDR2 FQGNSA. The CDR3 extends over 12 amino acids. The junction had 6 bases not matched to a gene; V was cut back by 5 bases and J by 11 bases.